These T cell receptor beta chains were read from a single sample in a study of T-cell memory formation after mild COVID-19. MiXCR, run by TCRdb on the 5' RACE reads, gives a single entry per CDR3 protein. The table lists fewer than 650,000 distinct CDR3 sequences, about 20% of them singletons. The source material was PBMCs or a T cell subset sorted from them (not recorded which). The source is an adult woman who had mild COVID-19 (a few samples of this study predate the infection). Cell type and time point are not known. Both conserved end residues are part of each CDR3. The D gene is left open where the match is weak. Rows may omit the clone size; those that give it use once, few, many or a size class.

D	V	J	size	CDR3	DNA
.	TRBV14	TRBJ2-3	.	CASSRIQSSGWGTDTQYF	TGTGCCAGCAGCCGGATACAGTCGTCGGGGTGGGGCACAGATACGCAGTATTTT
.	TRBV18	TRBJ2-3	.	CASSRDSDTDTQYF	TGTGCCAGCTCCCGCGACTCCGACACAGATACGCAGTATTTT
TRBD1	TRBV18	TRBJ2-7	few	CASSPRTGVYEQYF	TGTGCCAGCTCACCACGGACAGGGGTCTACGAGCAGTACTTC
TRBD1	TRBV12-3/TRBV12-4	TRBJ1-1	.	CASSGTGGTEAFF	TGTGCCAGCAGCGGGACAGGGGGGACTGAAGCTTTCTTT
.	TRBV10-3	TRBJ2-3	few	CAISDAGTSTDTQYF	TGTGCCATCAGTGATGCGGGGACTAGCACAGATACGCAGTATTTT
TRBD2	TRBV4-1	TRBJ2-3	.	CASSHLLGGASTDTQYF	TGCGCCAGCAGCCATTTACTCGGGGGGGCTAGCACAGATACGCAGTATTTT
.	TRBV7-3	TRBJ1-1	few	CASSLTGRDTEAFF	TGTGCCAGCAGTTTAACGGGGCGCGACACTGAAGCTTTCTTT
TRBD2	TRBV5-1	TRBJ2-7	.	CASSLTSGGATRSYEQYF	TGCGCCAGCAGCTTGACTAGCGGGGGGGCTACCAGATCCTACGAGCAGTACTTC
TRBD2	TRBV9	TRBJ2-5	many	CASSVDSGRGETQYF	TGTGCCAGCAGCGTAGATAGCGGGAGAGGAGAGACCCAGTACTTC
TRBD1	TRBV9	TRBJ1-6	.	CASSVADRAASYSPLHF	TGTGCCAGCAGCGTAGCTGACAGGGCTGCCTCCTATTCACCCCTCCACTTT
TRBD1	TRBV30	TRBJ1-2	.	CAWSVPWDSLRPYGYTF	TGTGCCTGGAGTGTACCGTGGGACAGCCTTCGGCCCTATGGCTACACCTTC
.	TRBV18	TRBJ2-7	.	CASSLQASNEQYF	TGTGCCAGCTCACTACAGGCGTCTAACGAGCAGTACTTC
TRBD2	TRBV12-3/TRBV12-4	TRBJ2-3	.	CASSYRTSGMNTQYF	TGTGCCAGCAGTTACAGGACTAGCGGGATGAATACGCAGTATTTT
TRBD2	TRBV20-1	TRBJ2-5	many	CSALIKRGKETQYF	TGCAGTGCTTTGATCAAGCGGGGTAAAGAGACCCAGTACTTC
.	TRBV7-2	TRBJ2-1	.	CASSSSGAHNEQFF	TGTGCCAGCAGCTCCTCTGGGGCCCACAATGAGCAGTTCTTC
TRBD1	TRBV7-2	TRBJ1-4	.	CASSRQGTATNEKLFF	TGTGCCAGCAGTCGACAGGGTACAGCAACTAATGAAAAACTGTTTTTT
.	TRBV7-9	TRBJ2-7	.	CASSPSAEQYF	TGTGCCAGCAGCCCTTCAGCCGAGCAGTACTTC
.	TRBV11-3	TRBJ2-1	few	CASSDWSGELNEQFF	TGTGCCAGCAGCGATTGGTCGGGAGAGCTCAATGAGCAGTTCTTC
.	TRBV7-9	TRBJ1-2	few	CASSLGISTAF	TGTGCCAGCAGCTTGGGGATTTCAACAGCCTTC
.	TRBV5-1	TRBJ2-2	.	CASSPEGRIRTPANTGELFF	TGCGCCAGCAGCCCGGAGGGCAGGATTAGGACTCCCGCGAACACCGGGGAGCTGTTTTTT
.	TRBV5-1	TRBJ1-6	.	CASSNSYNSPLHF	TGCGCCAGCAGCAACTCCTATAATTCACCCCTCCACTTT
.	TRBV6-5	TRBJ1-2	.	CASSRGQRRSTNYGYTF	TGTGCCAGCAGTCGCGGCCAACGGAGGTCCACTAACTATGGCTACACCTTC
.	TRBV6-5	TRBJ2-1	few	CASSYDRGGNEQFF	TGTGCCAGCAGTTATGATAGGGGGGGAAATGAGCAGTTCTTC
TRBD1	TRBV7-2	TRBJ1-2	.	CASSPRRDRAFNGYTF	TGTGCCAGCAGCCCACGCCGGGACAGGGCATTCAATGGCTACACCTTC
.	TRBV5-6	TRBJ2-7	.	CASSYTGHRMGEQYF	TGTGCCAGCAGCTATACGGGACATCGTATGGGCGAGCAGTACTTC
.	TRBV15	TRBJ2-6	.	CATSRDRGVLSGANVLTF	TGTGCCACCAGCAGAGATCGAGGGGTCCTCTCTGGGGCCAACGTCCTGACTTTC
.	TRBV24-1	TRBJ1-3	.	CATSDPKSSGNTIYF	TGTGCCACCAGTGATCCCAAGAGCTCTGGAAACACCATATATTTT
.	TRBV4-1	TRBJ1-5	few	CASSQAGRGDQPQHF	TGCGCCAGCAGCCAAGCGGGGAGGGGGGATCAGCCCCAGCATTTT
TRBD2	TRBV6-2/TRBV6-3	TRBJ2-1	.	CASSSPLAAQYNEQFF	TGTGCCAGCAGTTCCCCACTAGCGGCACAATACAATGAGCAGTTCTTC
.	TRBV10-3	TRBJ2-5	many	CAISEVGEETQYF	TGTGCCATCAGTGAGGTCGGGGAAGAGACCCAGTACTTC
.	TRBV6-6	TRBJ2-1	few	CASGARSSGRNNEQFF	TGTGCCAGCGGTGCGAGGAGCTCGGGGAGGAACAATGAGCAGTTCTTC
.	TRBV4-3	TRBJ2-2	.	CASSQEFIGGGTGELFF	TGCGCCAGCAGCCAAGAGTTCATAGGAGGAGGCACCGGGGAGCTGTTTTTT
TRBD2	TRBV7-8	TRBJ2-7	few	CASRLTSGERYEQYF	TGTGCCAGCAGACTGACTAGCGGGGAAAGATACGAGCAGTACTTC
.	TRBV20-1	TRBJ1-1	.	CSARRGRQNTEAFF	TGCAGTGCTAGGAGGGGCCGCCAGAACACTGAAGCTTTCTTT
.	TRBV6-5	TRBJ1-5	.	CASSSSGLGQPQHF	TGTGCCAGCAGTTCGTCAGGGCTTGGGCAGCCCCAGCATTTT
.	TRBV5-8	TRBJ2-3	.	CASSWDRPDTQYF	TGTGCCAGCAGCTGGGACCGCCCAGATACGCAGTATTTT
TRBD1	TRBV12-3/TRBV12-4	TRBJ2-7	.	CASSLGLGQGREQYF	TGTGCCAGCAGTTTGGGTTTGGGACAGGGACGCGAGCAGTACTTC
TRBD2	TRBV12-3/TRBV12-4	TRBJ2-5	few	CASSLGFSGRYEETQYF	TGTGCCAGCAGTTTGGGTTTCAGCGGGAGGTACGAAGAGACCCAGTACTTC
.	TRBV6-2/TRBV6-3	TRBJ1-2	few	CASNQGGGYTF	TGTGCCAGCAATCAAGGAGGAGGCTACACCTTC
TRBD2	TRBV7-6	TRBJ2-3	.	CASSPGLTGRETDTQYF	TGTGCCAGCAGCCCGGGACTAACCGGTCGAGAAACAGATACGCAGTATTTT
.	TRBV24-1	TRBJ2-2	few	CATSESNGGELFF	TGTGCCACCAGTGAGTCTAACGGCGGGGAGCTGTTTTTT
TRBD2	TRBV5-1	TRBJ2-1	few	CASSGGGLASNEQFF	TGCGCCAGCAGCGGGGGGGGACTAGCTTCAAATGAGCAGTTCTTC
TRBD1	TRBV19	TRBJ1-2	few	CASSINRGANYGYTF	TGTGCCAGTAGTATAAACAGGGGGGCTAACTATGGCTACACCTTC